This TCR beta chain was recovered during a study of cytomegalovirus exposure and HLA in healthy donors. Both 60 Vbeta primers and 13 Jbeta primers went into the PCR. The table came from immunoSEQ multiplex PCR; TCRdb's copy has only in-frame clones and leaves some out. The table includes about 160,000 clones, approximately 79% detected once. As concerns this clone: As yet, its antigen is unknown.

Findings and caveats of the study: The authors later found most CMV-associated TCR beta chains appeared HLA-restricted. An Asian-associated ancestry cluster reportedly showed fewer N-insertions than the approximately 600-donor mean in a later analysis.

Sequenced: PBMCs. The sequence was collected from a man aged 40-49 years in good health and CMV-seropositive.

The DNA for the CDR3 is TGCGCCAGCAGCTTGGCCCAGGGGCTCCCATACAATGAGCAGTTCTTC. This sequence encodes CASSLAQGLPYNEQFF. The chain recombines TRBV5-1 with TRBJ2-1; D may be TRBD1 (6 bases). The CDR3 extends over 16 amino acids. Per germline, CDR1 SGHRS and CDR2 YFSETQ. V was pared by 0 bases and J by 4 bases, with 14 bases between. The full variable domain, in which reference TRBV5-1 and TRBJ2-1 provide the parts outside the CDR3, is KAGVTQTPRYLIKTRGQQVTLSCSPISGHRSVSWYQQTPGQGLQFLFEYFSETQRNKGNFPGRFSGRQFSNSRSEMNVSTLELGDSALYLCASSLAQGLPYNEQFFGPGTRLTVL.